This TCR beta chain was identified during a study of blood T cell repertoires in COVID-19. Study context: T cells, B-cell-depleted T cells, or PBMCs provided the cDNA or gDNA that served as material.

Sequencing used immunoSEQ multiplex PCR; TCRdb keeps in-frame clones, though not all of them. The sample has fewer than 200,000 clones, about nine tenths seen once; the top ten hold around 9.5%. The sample holds one count of this clone. Categorization into cohorts depended on clinical history that participants reported. CDR1 is MNHEY, CDR2 SMNVEV, per germline (reference sequence). The CDR3 runs 14 residues. The V end lost 5 bases, the J end lost 6 bases, and 17 bases lay between the germline ends. The receptor was isolated from a woman younger than 35 who had recovered from COVID-19. The J gene is TRBJ2-7, the V gene TRBV27; D ambiguous. The sample consisted of PBMCs or T cells enriched from blood (not recorded which). In DNA, the CDR3 is TGTGCCAGCAGTCCGTCGACGGAAACGGGCGAGCAGTACTTC. Translating gives CASSPSTETGEQYF.